The rows below give T cell receptor beta chains drawn from one sample of a study of neoadjuvant anti-PD-1 for oral cavity cancer. Profiled with immunoSEQ multiplex PCR; TCRdb holds only in-frame clones, not every one. Of over 15,000 clones listed, approximately 75% are singletons. The sample was PBMCs, taken before nivolumab (anti-PD-1) treatment. These receptors all come from a person between 40 and 85 years old with oral cavity squamous cell carcinoma. The CDR3 runs from the conserved cysteine through the conserved F or W. D genes are given only for firm matches. Rows give clone size only sometimes, using once, few, many, or a class for an expanded clone.

d_call	clone_size	v_call	j_call	cdr3_aa	cdr3_nt
NA	NA	TRBV30	TRBJ2-7	CAWSARISYEQYF	TGTGCCTGGAGTGCCCGAATCTCCTACGAGCAGTACTTC
TRBD1	NA	TRBV4-1	TRBJ2-7	CASSQDTGQGYYEQYF	TGCGCCAGCAGCCAAGATACGGGACAGGGGTACTACGAGCAGTACTTC
NA	NA	TRBV29-1	TRBJ2-4	CSVEDTGTQNIQYF	TGCAGCGTTGAAGATACCGGGACCCAAAACATTCAGTACTTC
NA	NA	TRBV20-1	TRBJ2-1	CSVERANEQFF	TGCAGTGTAGAAAGGGCGAATGAGCAGTTCTTC
NA	NA	TRBV7-9	TRBJ2-4	CASSLGAGRTNIQYF	TGTGCCAGCAGCTTGGGGGCAGGGCGCACAAACATTCAGTACTTC
NA	NA	TRBV7-3	TRBJ2-6	CASSLVAGSGANVLTF	TGTGCCAGCAGCCTAGTGGCTGGGTCTGGGGCCAACGTCCTGACTTTC
NA	NA	TRBV6-1	TRBJ1-4	CASSALIPNEKLFF	TGTGCCAGCAGTGCGCTAATCCCTAATGAAAAACTGTTTTTT
TRBD1	NA	TRBV7-7	TRBJ2-3	CASSRGTGRDTQYF	TGTGCCAGCAGCCGCGGGACAGGGAGGGATACGCAGTATTTT
TRBD1	NA	TRBV5-1	TRBJ1-4	CASSITGGSGEKLFF	TGCGCCAGCAGCATCACAGGGGGTTCGGGGGAAAAACTGTTTTTT
NA	NA	TRBV28	TRBJ1-2	CASSSQGSNYGYTF	TGTGCCAGCAGTTCACAGGGTTCTAACTATGGCTACACCTTC
TRBD1	NA	TRBV28	TRBJ1-5	CASSKGQLLDFSNQPQHF	TGTGCCAGCAGTAAGGGACAGCTCTTAGACTTTAGCAATCAGCCCCAGCATTTT
NA	NA	TRBV5-1	TRBJ2-2	CASSYPGRSGELFF	TGCGCCAGCAGCTACCCAGGGAGATCCGGGGAGCTGTTTTTT
TRBD1	NA	TRBV5-4	TRBJ2-1	CASSLGGSYNEQFF	TGTGCCAGCAGCTTAGGGGGCAGCTACAATGAGCAGTTCTTC
NA	NA	TRBV30	TRBJ1-1	CAWARLAVDEAFF	TGTGCCTGGGCCCGCCTGGCAGTTGATGAAGCTTTCTTT
NA	NA	TRBV19	TRBJ2-7	CASSIDKGTYEQYF	TGTGCCAGTAGTATCGATAAGGGCACCTACGAGCAGTACTTC
TRBD2	NA	TRBV11-2	TRBJ2-7	CASSLELAGWYEQYF	TGTGCCAGCAGCTTAGAGCTAGCGGGGTGGTACGAGCAGTACTTC
NA	NA	TRBV4-1	TRBJ1-3	CASSRVGGSGNTIYF	TGCGCCAGCAGCCGGGTGGGAGGATCTGGAAACACCATATATTTT
NA	NA	TRBV7-3	TRBJ2-4	CASSLGAGLGKNIQYF	TGTGCCAGCAGCTTAGGGGCGGGTTTGGGCAAAAACATTCAGTACTTC
TRBD1	NA	TRBV11-2	TRBJ2-1	CASSLDRESEQFF	TGTGCCAGCAGCTTGGACAGGGAGAGCGAGCAGTTCTTC
NA	NA	TRBV4-1	TRBJ2-7	CASSQGFRGTYEQYF	TGCGCCAGCAGCCAAGGGTTCCGAGGGACCTACGAGCAGTACTTC
NA	NA	TRBV10-3	TRBJ2-7	CAISQGYEQYF	TGTGCCATCAGCCAGGGCTACGAGCAGTACTTC
TRBD2	medium-sized	TRBV29-1	TRBJ2-1	CSVEGLADDYNEQFF	TGCAGCGTTGAAGGGCTAGCGGACGACTACAATGAGCAGTTCTTC
NA	NA	TRBV7-9	TRBJ2-7	CASSSGLSYEQYF	TGTGCCAGCAGCTCGGGACTGAGCTACGAGCAGTACTTC
NA	NA	TRBV5-6	TRBJ1-5	CASSRNFNQPQHF	TGTGCCAGCAGTCGGAACTTCAATCAGCCCCAGCATTTT
NA	few	TRBV7-3	TRBJ2-1	CASSSTIYNEQFF	TGTGCCAGCAGCTCGACGATCTACAATGAGCAGTTCTTC
NA	NA	TRBV28	TRBJ1-1	CASSPPYGRWSTEAFF	TGTGCCAGCAGCCCCCCCTACGGTCGCTGGAGCACTGAAGCTTTCTTT
TRBD1	NA	TRBV7-3	TRBJ1-1	CASSSQGGNTEAFF	TGTGCCAGCAGCTCCCAGGGGGGGAACACTGAAGCTTTCTTT
TRBD1	NA	TRBV5-1	TRBJ2-1	CASSPPPGGRGEQFF	TGCGCCAGCAGCCCTCCCCCAGGGGGCCGGGGTGAGCAGTTCTTC
NA	NA	TRBV27	TRBJ1-2	CASSERDKINYGYTF	TGTGCCAGCAGTGAGCGGGACAAAATTAACTATGGCTACACCTTC
TRBD1	NA	TRBV27	TRBJ2-7	CASSFRPPGTGFGEQYF	TGTGCCAGCAGTTTCCGCCCTCCCGGGACAGGGTTCGGCGAGCAGTACTTC
TRBD1	NA	TRBV10-1	TRBJ2-1	CASSEIQGIMNEQFF	TGCGCCAGCAGTGAAATACAGGGGATCATGAATGAGCAGTTCTTC
NA	few	TRBV5-1	TRBJ1-1	CASNPLGPSTEAFF	TGCGCCAGCAACCCGCTGGGGCCATCCACTGAAGCTTTCTTT
NA	NA	TRBV7-9	TRBJ2-3	CASSFDRVADTQYF	TGTGCCAGCAGCTTCGACAGAGTTGCGGATACGCAGTATTTT
TRBD2	NA	TRBV7-8	TRBJ2-1	CASSLEVTSGGAGSYNEQFF	TGTGCCAGCAGCTTAGAAGTGACTAGCGGGGGAGCGGGCTCCTACAATGAGCAGTTCTTC
NA	NA	TRBV7-9	TRBJ1-3	CASSLGRDLSGNTIYF	TGTGCCAGCAGCTTAGGAAGGGACCTCTCTGGAAACACCATATATTTT
NA	NA	TRBV7-2	TRBJ1-5	CASSHRNQPQHF	TGTGCCAGCAGCCACAGGAATCAGCCCCAGCATTTT
NA	NA	TRBV6-6	TRBJ1-1	CASRHNYRENTEAFF	TGTGCCAGCAGACACAACTACAGGGAGAACACTGAAGCTTTCTTT
NA	NA	TRBV5-5	TRBJ1-2	CASSPSGTGYGYTF	TGTGCCAGCAGCCCCTCAGGGACGGGCTATGGCTACACCTTC
NA	NA	TRBV27	TRBJ2-3	CASSPAHDNTQYF	TGTGCCAGCAGTCCTGCCCATGATAATACGCAGTATTTT
NA	NA	TRBV5-1	TRBJ1-1	CASSLNYQGAEAFF	TGCGCCAGCAGCCTGAACTACCAGGGAGCTGAAGCTTTCTTT
TRBD1	NA	TRBV2	TRBJ1-5	CASSEARTGNQPQHF	TGTGCCAGCAGTGAAGCGAGGACAGGTAATCAGCCCCAGCATTTT
NA	NA	TRBV7-8	TRBJ1-1	CASSLYSPGEAFF	TGTGCCAGCAGCTTATACAGCCCCGGTGAAGCTTTCTTT
TRBD1	NA	TRBV27	TRBJ2-2	CASSLYSGTGGPGELFF	TGTGCCAGCAGTTTATACTCCGGGACAGGGGGCCCCGGGGAGCTGTTTTTT
TRBD1	NA	TRBV11-3	TRBJ2-2	CASSLGAGGRTGELFF	TGTGCCAGCAGCTTAGGAGCAGGGGGCAGGACCGGGGAGCTGTTTTTT
TRBD2	NA	TRBV5-8	TRBJ2-5	CASSGPVGGETQYF	TGTGCCAGCAGCGGACCCGTGGGGGGGGAGACCCAGTACTTC
NA	NA	TRBV28	TRBJ1-1	CASSANTEAFF	TGTGCCAGCAGTGCGAACACTGAAGCTTTCTTT
NA	NA	TRBV2	TRBJ2-7	CASSETGLMDEQYF	TGTGCCAGCAGTGAAACAGGTTTGATGGACGAGCAGTACTTC
NA	once	TRBV2	TRBJ1-1	CASRDGTLNTEAFF	TGTGCCAGCCGGGATGGGACACTTAACACTGAAGCTTTCTTT
TRBD2	NA	TRBV4-1	TRBJ2-7	CASSRGLNYEQYF	TGCGCCAGCAGCCGGGGACTAAACTACGAGCAGTACTTC
NA	NA	TRBV9	TRBJ2-1	CASSVSSQSSYNEQFF	TGTGCCAGCAGCGTATCTAGCCAGAGCTCCTACAATGAGCAGTTCTTC
NA	NA	TRBV30	TRBJ2-7	CAWSVGGYEQYF	TGTGCCTGGAGTGTTGGGGGATACGAGCAGTACTTC
TRBD1	NA	TRBV27	TRBJ1-1	CASSVYRGGFTKAFF	TGTGCCAGCAGTGTCTACAGGGGAGGATTTACTAAAGCTTTCTTT